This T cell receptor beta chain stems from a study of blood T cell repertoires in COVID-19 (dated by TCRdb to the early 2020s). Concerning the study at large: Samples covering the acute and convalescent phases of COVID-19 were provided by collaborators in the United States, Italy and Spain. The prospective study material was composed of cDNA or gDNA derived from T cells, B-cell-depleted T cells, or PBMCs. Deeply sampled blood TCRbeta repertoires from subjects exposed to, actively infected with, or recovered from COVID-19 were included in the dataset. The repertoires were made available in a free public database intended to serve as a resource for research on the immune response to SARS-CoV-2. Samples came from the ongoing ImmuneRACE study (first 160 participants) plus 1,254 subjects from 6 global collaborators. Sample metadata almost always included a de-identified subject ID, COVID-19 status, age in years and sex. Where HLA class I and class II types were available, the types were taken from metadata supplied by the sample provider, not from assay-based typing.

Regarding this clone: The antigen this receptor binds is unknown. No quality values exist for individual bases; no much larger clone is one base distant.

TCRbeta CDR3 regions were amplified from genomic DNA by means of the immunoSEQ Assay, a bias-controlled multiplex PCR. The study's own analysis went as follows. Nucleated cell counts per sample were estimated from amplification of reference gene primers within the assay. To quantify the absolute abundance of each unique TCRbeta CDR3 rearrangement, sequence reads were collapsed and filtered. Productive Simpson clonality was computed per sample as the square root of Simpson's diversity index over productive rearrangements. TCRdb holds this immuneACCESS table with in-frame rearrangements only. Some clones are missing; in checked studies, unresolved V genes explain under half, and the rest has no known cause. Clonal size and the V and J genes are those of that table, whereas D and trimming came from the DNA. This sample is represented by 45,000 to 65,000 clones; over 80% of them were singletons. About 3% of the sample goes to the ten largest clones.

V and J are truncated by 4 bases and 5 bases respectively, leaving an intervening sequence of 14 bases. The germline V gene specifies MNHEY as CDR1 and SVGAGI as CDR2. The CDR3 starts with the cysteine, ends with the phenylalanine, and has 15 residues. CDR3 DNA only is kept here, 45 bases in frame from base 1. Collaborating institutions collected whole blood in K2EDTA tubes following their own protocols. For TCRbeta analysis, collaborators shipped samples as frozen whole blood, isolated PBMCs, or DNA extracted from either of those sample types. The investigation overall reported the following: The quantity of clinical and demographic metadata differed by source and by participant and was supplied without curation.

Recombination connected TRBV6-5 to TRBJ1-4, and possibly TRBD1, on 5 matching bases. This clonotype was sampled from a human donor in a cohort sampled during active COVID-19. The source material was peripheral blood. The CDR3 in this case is CASSSPSGGNEKLFF. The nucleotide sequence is TGTGCCAGCAGTTCGCCCTCCGGGGGAAATGAAAAACTGTTTTTT.